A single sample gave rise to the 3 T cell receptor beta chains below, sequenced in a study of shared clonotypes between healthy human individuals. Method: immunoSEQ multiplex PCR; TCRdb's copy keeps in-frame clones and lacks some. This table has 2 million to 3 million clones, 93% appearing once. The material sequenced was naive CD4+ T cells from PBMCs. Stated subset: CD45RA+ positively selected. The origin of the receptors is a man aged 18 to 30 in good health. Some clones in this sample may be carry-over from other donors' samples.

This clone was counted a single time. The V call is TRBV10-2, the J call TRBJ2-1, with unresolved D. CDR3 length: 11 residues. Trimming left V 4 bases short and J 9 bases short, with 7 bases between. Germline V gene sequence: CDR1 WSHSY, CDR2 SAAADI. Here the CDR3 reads CASSGGFEQFF. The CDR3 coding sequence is TGCGCCAGCAGTGGGGGATTTGAGCAGTTCTTC.

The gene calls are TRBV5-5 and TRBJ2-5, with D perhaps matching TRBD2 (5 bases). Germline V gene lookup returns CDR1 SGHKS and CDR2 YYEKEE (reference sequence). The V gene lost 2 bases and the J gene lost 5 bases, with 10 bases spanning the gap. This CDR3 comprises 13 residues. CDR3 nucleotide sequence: TGTGCCAGCAGCTTAGGGAGTGGGGAGACCCAGTACTTC. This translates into CASSLGSGETQYF.

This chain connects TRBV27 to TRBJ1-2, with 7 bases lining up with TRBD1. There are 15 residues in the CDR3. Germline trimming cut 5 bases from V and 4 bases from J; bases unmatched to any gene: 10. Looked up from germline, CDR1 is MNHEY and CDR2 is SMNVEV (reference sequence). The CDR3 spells CASSPGGGGIYGYTF. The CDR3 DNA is TGTGCCAGCAGTCCCGGAGGGGGCGGGATCTATGGCTACACCTTC.